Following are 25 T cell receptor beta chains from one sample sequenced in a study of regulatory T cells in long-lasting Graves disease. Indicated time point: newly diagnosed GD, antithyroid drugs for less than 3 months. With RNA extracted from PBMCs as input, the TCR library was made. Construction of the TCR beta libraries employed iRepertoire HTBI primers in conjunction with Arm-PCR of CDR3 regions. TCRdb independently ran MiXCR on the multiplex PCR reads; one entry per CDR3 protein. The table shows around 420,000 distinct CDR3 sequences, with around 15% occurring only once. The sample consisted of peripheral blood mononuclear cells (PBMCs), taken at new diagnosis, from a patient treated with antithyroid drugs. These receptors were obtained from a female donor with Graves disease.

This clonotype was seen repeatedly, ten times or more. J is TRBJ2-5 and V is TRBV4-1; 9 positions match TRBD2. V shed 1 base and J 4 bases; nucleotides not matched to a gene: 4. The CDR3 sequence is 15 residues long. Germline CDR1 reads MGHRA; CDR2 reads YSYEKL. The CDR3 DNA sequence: TGCGCCAGCAGCCAAGGACTAGCGGCCGGAGAGACCCAGTACTTC. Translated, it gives CASSQGLAAGETQYF.

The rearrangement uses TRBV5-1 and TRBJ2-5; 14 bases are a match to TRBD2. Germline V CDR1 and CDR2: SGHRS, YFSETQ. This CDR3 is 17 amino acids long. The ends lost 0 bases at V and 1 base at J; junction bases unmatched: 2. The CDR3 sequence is CASSLGTSGGFQETQYF. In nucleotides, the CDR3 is TGCGCCAGCAGCTTGGGGACTAGCGGGGGGTTCCAAGAGACCCAGTACTTC.

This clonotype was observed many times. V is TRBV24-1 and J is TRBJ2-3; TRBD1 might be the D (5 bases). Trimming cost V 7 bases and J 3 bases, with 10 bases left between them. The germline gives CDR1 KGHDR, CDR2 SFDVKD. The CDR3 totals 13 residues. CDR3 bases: TGTGCCACCAGCAGGGAAATAACAGATACGCAGTATTTT. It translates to CATSREITDTQYF.

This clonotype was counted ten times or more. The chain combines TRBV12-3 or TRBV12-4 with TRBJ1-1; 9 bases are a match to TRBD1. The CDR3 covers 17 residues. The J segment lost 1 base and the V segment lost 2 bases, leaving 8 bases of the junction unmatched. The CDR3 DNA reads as TGTGCCAGCAGTTTAATGTGGGACAGGGCCCAGAACACTGAAGCTTTCTTT. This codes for CASSLMWDRAQNTEAFF.

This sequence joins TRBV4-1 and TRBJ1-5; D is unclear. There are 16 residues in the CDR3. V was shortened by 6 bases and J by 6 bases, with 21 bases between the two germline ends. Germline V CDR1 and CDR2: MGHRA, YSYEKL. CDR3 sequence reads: CASSLTRGERFQPQHF. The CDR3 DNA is TGCGCCAGCAGTCTCACGCGGGGAGAAAGGTTTCAGCCCCAGCATTTT.

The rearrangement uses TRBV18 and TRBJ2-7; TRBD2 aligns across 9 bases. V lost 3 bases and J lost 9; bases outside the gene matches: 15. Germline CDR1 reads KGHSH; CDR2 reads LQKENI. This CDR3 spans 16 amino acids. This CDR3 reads CASSPKTFSGRRGQYF. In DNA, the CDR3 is TGTGCCAGCTCACCCAAAACTTTTAGCGGGAGACGCGGGCAGTACTTC.

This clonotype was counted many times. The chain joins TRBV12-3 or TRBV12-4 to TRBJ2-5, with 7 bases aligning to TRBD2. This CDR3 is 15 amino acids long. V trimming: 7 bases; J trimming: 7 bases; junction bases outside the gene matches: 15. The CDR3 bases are TGTGCCAGCATTCAGCGGGACTTGAATCATGGGACCCAGTACTTC. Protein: CASIQRDLNHGTQYF.

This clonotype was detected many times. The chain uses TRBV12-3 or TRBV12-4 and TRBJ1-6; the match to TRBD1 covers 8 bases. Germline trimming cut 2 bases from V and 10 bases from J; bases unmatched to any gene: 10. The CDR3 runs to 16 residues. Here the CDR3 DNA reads TGTGCCAGCAGTTTAAGGGTTGGACAGGGTCGGTCACCCCTCCACTTT. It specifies CASSLRVGQGRSPLHF.

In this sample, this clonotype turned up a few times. The CDR3 nucleotides are TGTGCCAGCAGTTACCATGTGTATAGCGGGGGCGCCCTTACCACAGATACGCAGTATTTT. This sequence encodes CASSYHVYSGGALTTDTQYF. This chain links TRBV7-2 with TRBJ2-3; 9 bases line up with TRBD2. CDR1 SGHTA and CDR2 FQGNSA come from the germline V gene. Trimming took 6 bases from V and 2 from J; bases not matched to a gene: 21. The CDR3 sequence is 20 residues long.

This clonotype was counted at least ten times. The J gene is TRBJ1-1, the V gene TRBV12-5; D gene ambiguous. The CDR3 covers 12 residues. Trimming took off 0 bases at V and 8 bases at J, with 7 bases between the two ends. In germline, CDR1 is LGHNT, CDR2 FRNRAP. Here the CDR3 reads CASGLVRQEAFF. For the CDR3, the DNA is TGTGCTAGTGGTTTGGTAAGGCAAGAAGCTTTCTTT.

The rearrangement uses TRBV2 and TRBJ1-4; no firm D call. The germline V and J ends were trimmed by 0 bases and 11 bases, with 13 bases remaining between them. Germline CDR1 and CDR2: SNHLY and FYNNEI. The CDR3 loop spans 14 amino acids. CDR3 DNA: TGTGCCAGCAGTGAAGCGCGTCTATCGGGGAAACTGTTTTTT. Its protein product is CASSEARLSGKLFF.

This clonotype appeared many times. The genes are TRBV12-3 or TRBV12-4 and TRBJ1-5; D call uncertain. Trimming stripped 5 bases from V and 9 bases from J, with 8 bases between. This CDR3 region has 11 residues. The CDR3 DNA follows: TGTGCCAGCAGTATTACGGGGCCCCAGCATTTT. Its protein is CASSITGPQHF.

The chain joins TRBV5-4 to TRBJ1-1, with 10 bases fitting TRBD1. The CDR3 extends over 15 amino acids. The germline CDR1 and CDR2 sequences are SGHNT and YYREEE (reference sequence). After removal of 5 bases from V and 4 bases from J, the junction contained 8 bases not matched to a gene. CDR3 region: CASRAGQGLGTEAFF. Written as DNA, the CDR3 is TGTGCCAGCAGAGCGGGACAGGGGTTGGGCACTGAAGCTTTCTTT.

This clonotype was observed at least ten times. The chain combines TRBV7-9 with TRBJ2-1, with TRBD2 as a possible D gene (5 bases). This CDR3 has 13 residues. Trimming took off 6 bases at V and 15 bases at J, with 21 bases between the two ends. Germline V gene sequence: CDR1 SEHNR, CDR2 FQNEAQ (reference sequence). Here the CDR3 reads CASSTPGPMSGFF. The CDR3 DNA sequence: TGTGCCAGCAGTACCCCGGGCCCCATGAGCGGGTTCTTC.

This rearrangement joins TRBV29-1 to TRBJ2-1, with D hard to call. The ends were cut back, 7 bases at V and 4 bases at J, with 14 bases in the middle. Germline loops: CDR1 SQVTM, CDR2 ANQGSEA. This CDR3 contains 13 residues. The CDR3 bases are TGCAGCGGCGCCTTCGACTCTTACAATGAGCAGTTCTTC. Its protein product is CSGAFDSYNEQFF.

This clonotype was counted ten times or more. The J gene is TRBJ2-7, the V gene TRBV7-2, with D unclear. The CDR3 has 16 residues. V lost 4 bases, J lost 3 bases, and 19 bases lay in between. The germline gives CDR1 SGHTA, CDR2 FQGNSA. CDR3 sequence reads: CASSSNQGRVHYEQYF. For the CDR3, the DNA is TGTGCCAGCAGCTCGAATCAAGGCCGGGTGCACTACGAGCAGTACTTC.

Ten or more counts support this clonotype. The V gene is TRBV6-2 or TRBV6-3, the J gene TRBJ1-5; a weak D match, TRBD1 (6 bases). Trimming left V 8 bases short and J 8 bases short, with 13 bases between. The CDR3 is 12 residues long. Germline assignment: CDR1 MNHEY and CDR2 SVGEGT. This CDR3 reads CASSTTGKPQHF. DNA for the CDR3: TGTGCCAGCTCTACCACAGGGAAGCCCCAGCATTTT.

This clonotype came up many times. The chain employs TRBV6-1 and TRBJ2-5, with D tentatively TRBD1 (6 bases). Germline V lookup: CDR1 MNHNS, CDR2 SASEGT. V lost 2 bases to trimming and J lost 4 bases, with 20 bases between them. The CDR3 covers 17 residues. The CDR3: CASSELGEKQGLETQYF. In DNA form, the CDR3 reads TGTGCCAGCAGTGAATTGGGGGAAAAACAGGGCTTAGAGACCCAGTACTTC.

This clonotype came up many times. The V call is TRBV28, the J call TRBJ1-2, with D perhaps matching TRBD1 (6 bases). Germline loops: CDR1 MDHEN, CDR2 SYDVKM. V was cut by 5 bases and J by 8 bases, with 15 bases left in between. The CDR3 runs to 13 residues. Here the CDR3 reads CASSADSLWGYTF. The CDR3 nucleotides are TGTGCCAGCAGTGCGGACAGCCTTTGGGGCTACACCTTC.

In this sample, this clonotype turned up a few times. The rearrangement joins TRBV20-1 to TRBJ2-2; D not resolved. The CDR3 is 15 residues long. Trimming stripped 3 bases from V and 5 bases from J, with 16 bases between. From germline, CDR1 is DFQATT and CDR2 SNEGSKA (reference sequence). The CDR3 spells CSARTPARGTGELFF. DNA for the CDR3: TGCAGTGCTAGGACTCCCGCCCGAGGTACCGGGGAGCTGTTTTTT.

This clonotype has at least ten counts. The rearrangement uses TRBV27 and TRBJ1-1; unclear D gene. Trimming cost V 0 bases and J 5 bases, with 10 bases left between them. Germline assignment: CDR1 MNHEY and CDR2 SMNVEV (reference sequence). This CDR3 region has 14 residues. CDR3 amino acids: CASSLSEGWTEAFF. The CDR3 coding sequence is TGTGCCAGCAGTTTATCGGAAGGTTGGACTGAAGCTTTCTTT.

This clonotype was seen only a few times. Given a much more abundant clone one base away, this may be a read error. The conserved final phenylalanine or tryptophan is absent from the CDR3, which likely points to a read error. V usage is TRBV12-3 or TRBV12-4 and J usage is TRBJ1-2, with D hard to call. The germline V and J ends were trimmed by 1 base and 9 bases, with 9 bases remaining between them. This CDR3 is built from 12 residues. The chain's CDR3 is CASSLDGYRYTL. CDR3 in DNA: TGTGCCAGCAGTTTAGATGGGTATCGCTACACCCTC.

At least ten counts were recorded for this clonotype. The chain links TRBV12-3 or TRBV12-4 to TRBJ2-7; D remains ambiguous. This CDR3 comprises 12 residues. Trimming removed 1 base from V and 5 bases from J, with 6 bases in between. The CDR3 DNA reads TGTGCCAGCAGTTTAGGGTACAACGAGCAGTACTTC. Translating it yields CASSLGYNEQYF.

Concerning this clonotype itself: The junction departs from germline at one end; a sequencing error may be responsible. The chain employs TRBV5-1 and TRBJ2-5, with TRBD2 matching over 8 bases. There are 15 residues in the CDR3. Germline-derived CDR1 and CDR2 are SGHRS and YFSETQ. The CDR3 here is CASSFDGGAGETQYF. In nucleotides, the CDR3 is TGTGCCAGCAGCTTCGACGGGGGGGCCGGGGAGACCCAGTACTTC.

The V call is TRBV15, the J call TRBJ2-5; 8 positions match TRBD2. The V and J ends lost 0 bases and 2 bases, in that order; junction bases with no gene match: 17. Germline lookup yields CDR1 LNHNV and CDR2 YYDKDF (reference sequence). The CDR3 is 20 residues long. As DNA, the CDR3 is TGTGCCACCAGCAGAGAAACCCTCCTCTCCTCTAGCGGGCCTCAAGAGACCCAGTACTTC. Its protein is CATSRETLLSSSGPQETQYF.